The clone carrying this T cell receptor beta chain came up many times. V lost 6 bases to trimming and J lost 7 bases; unmatched junction nucleotides: 12. Germline V gene lookup returns CDR1 KGHSH and CDR2 LQKENI. The CDR3 has 15 residues. Unique molecular identifiers were used in preparing the TCRbeta library. Via MiXCR, TCRdb re-called the PCR reads, giving one row per CDR3 protein. The sample has 440,000 or so distinct CDR3 sequences; 11% are singletons. This sample is drawn from a study of T-cell reconstitution after alpha-beta-depleted transplantation in children. The sequenced sample was PBMCs from the stem cell graft donor, obtained from the stem cell graft. This chain links TRBV18 with TRBJ2-1; 7 nucleotides match TRBD2. This sequence was found in a human donor who donated a stem cell graft to a child with acute myeloid leukemia. The CDR3, as DNA: TGTGCCAGCTCCGGTGGTAGCGGGTCCGGGAATGAGCAGTTCTTC. This gives the protein CASSGGSGSGNEQFF.